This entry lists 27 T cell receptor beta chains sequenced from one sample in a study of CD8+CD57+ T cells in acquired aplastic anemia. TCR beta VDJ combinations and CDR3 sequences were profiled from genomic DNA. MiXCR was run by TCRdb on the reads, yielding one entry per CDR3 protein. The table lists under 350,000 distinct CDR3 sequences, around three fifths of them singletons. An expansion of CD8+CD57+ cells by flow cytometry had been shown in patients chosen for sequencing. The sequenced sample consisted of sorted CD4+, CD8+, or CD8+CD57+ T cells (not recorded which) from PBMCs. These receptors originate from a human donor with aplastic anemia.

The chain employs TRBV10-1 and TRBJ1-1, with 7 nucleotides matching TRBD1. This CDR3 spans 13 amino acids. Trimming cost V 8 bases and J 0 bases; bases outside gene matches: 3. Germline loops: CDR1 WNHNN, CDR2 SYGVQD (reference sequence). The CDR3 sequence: CASQGGLNTEAFF. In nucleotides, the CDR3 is TGCGCCAGCCAGGGGGGTCTGAACACTGAAGCTTTCTTT.

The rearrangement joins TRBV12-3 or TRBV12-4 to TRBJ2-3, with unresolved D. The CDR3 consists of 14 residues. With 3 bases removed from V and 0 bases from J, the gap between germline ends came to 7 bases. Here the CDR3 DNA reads TGTGCCAGCAGTTTCTATACTAGCACAGATACGCAGTATTTT. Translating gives CASSFYTSTDTQYF.

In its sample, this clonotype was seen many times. The CDR3, as DNA: TGTGCCAGCAGGGACAGGGGGCTAGCTGGAAACACCATATATTTT. It yields the protein CASRDRGLAGNTIYF. The chain employs TRBV6-1 and TRBJ1-3; TRBD1 matches at 11 bases. Germline lookup yields CDR1 MNHNS and CDR2 SASEGT. This CDR3 spans 15 amino acids. J lost 2 bases, V lost 6 bases, and 3 bases had no gene match.

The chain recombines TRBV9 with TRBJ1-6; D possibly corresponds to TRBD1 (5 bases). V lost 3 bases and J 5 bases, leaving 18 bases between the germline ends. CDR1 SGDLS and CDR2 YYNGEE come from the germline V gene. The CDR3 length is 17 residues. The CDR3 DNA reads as TGTGCCAGCAGCGCTAGCGGGAGGGCCAGGGATAATTCACCCCTCCACTTT. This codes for CASSASGRARDNSPLHF.

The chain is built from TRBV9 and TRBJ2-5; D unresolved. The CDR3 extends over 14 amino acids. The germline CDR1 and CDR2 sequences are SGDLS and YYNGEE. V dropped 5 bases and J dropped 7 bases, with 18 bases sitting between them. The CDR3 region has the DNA TGTGCCAGCAGTGCATCACCCACGCTCGGGACCCAGTACTTC. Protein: CASSASPTLGTQYF.

CDR3 in amino acids: CSARVQGNQPQHF. The CDR3 nucleotides read TGCAGTGCTAGGGTACAGGGGAATCAGCCCCAGCATTTT. This rearrangement joins TRBV20-1 to TRBJ1-5, with 7 nucleotides matching TRBD1. V dropped 3 bases and J dropped 4; count of bases not matched to a gene: 3. Germline assignment: CDR1 DFQATT and CDR2 SNEGSKA (reference sequence). This CDR3 has 13 amino acids.

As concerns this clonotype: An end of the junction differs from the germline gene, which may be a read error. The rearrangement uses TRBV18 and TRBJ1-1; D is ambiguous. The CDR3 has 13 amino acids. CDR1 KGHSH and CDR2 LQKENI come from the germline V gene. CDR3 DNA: TGTGCCAACTCACCTCCTATGAACACTGAAGCTTTCTTT. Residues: CANSPPMNTEAFF. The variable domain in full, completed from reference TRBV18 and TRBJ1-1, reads NAGVMQNPRHLVRRRGQEARLRCSPMKGHSHVYWYRQLPEEGLKFMVYLQKENIIDESGMPKERFSAEFPKEGPSILRIQQVVRGDSAAYFCANSPPMNTEAFFGQGTRLTVV.

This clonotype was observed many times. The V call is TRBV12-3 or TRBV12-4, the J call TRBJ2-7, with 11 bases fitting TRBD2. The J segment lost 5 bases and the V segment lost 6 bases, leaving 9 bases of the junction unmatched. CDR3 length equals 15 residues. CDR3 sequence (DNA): TGTGCCAGCAGCCAGACTAGCGGGATTTCCCACGAGCAGTACTTC. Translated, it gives CASSQTSGISHEQYF.

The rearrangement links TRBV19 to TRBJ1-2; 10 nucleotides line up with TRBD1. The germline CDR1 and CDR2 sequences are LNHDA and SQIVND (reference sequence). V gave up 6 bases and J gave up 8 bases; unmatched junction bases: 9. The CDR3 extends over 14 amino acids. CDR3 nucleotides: TGTGCCAGTAGGGGACAGGGGTCCCTATACGGCTACACCTTC. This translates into CASRGQGSLYGYTF.

The CDR3 loop is CASAGLVTETQYF. Written as DNA, the CDR3 is TGTGCCAGTGCCGGGCTGGTAACGGAGACCCAGTACTTC. The chain combines TRBV19 with TRBJ2-5; D unresolved. Trimming shortened V by 8 bases and J by 5 bases, and 15 bases separated the two germline ends. Looked up from germline, CDR1 is LNHDA and CDR2 is SQIVND (reference sequence). The CDR3 length is 13 residues.

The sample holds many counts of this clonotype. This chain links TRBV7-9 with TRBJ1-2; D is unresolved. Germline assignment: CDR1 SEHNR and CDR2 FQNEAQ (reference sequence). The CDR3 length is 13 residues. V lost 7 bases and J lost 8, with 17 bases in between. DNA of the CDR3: TGTGCCAGCACCCACTGGGCGGATGAAGGCTACACCTTC. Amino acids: CASTHWADEGYTF.

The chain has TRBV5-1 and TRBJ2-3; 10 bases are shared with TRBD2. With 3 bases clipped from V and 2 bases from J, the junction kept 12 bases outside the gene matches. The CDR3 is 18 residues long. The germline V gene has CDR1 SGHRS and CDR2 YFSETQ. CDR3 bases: TGCGCCAGCAGCTCCTTCCCAGCGGGGGGGCATCTCACAGATACGCAGTATTTT. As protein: CASSSFPAGGHLTDTQYF.

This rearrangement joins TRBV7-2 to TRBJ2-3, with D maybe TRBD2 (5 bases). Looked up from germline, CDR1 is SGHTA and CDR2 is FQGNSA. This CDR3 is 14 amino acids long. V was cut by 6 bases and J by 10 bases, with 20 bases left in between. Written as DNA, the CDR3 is TGTGCCAGCAGGGCAAGAGGACTCCTGGAGGCGCAGTATTTT. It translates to CASRARGLLEAQYF.

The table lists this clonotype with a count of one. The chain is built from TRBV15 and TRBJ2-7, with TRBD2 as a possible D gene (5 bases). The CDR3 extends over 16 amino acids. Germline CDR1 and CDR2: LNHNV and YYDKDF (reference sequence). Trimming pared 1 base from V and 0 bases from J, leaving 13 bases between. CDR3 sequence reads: CATSRVMAGGSYEQYF. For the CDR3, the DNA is TGTGCCACCAGCAGAGTGATGGCGGGCGGCTCCTACGAGCAGTACTTC.

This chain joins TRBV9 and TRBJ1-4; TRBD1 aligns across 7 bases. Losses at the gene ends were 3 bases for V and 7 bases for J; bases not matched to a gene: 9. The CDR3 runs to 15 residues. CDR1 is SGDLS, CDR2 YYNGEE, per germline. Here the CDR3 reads CASSGQGGASEKLFF. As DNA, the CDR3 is TGTGCCAGCAGCGGACAGGGAGGGGCGAGTGAAAAACTGTTTTTT.

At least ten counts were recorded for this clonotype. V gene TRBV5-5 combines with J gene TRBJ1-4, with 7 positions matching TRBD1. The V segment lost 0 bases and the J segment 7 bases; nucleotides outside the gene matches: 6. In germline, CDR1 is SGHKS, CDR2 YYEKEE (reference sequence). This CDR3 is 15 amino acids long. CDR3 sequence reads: CASSLDKGAGEKLFF. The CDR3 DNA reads TGTGCCAGCAGCTTGGATAAGGGGGCGGGTGAAAAACTGTTTTTT.

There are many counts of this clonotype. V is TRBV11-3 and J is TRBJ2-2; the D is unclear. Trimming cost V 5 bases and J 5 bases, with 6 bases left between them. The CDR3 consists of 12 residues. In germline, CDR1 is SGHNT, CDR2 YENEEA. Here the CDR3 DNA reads TGTGCCAGCAGCAGTGAGACCGGGGAGCTGTTTTTT. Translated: CASSSETGELFF.

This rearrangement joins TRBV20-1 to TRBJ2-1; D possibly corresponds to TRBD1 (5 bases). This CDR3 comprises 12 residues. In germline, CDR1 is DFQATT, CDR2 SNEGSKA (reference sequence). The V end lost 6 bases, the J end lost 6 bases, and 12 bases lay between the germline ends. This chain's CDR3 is CSATQGLNEQFF. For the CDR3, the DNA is TGCAGTGCGACGCAGGGTCTCAATGAGCAGTTCTTC.

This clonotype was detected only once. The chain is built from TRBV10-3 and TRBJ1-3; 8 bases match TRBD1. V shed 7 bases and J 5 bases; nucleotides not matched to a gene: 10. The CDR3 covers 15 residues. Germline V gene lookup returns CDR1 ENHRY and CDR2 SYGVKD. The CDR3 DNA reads TGTGCCATCATTTCGACAGGGGAGACGCGAAACACCATATATTTT. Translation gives CAIISTGETRNTIYF.

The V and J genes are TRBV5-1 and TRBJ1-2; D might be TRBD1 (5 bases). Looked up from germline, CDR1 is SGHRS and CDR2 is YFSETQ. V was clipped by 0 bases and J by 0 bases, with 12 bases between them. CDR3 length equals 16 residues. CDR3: CASSLALTASNYGYTF. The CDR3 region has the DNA TGCGCCAGCAGCTTGGCCCTGACAGCATCTAACTATGGCTACACCTTC.

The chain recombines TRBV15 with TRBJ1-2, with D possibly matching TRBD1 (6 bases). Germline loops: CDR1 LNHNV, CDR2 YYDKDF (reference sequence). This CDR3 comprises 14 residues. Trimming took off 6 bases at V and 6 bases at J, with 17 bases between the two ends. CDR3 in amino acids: CATSDGTQGHGYTF. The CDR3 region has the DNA TGTGCCACCAGTGATGGGACGCAGGGGCATGGCTACACCTTC.

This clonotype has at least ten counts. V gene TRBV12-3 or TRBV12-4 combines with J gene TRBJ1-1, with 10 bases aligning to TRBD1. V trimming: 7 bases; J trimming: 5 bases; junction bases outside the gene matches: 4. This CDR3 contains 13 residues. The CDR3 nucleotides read TGTGCCAGCACCCCGGACAGGGGGACTGAAGCTTTCTTT. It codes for CASTPDRGTEAFF.

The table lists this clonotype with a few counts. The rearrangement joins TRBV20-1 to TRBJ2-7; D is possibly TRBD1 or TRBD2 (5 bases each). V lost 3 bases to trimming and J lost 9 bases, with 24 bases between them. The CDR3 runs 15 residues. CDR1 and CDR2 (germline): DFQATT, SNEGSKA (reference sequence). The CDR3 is CSARPGQWDVSGQYF. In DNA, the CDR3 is TGCAGTGCTAGGCCGGGGCAGTGGGACGTTTCTGGGCAGTACTTC.

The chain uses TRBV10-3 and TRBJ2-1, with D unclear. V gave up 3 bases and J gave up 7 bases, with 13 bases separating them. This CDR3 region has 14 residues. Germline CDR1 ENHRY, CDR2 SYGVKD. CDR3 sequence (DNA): TGTGCCATCAGTGATTTGGTCCTCCGGAATGAGCAGTTCTTC. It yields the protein CAISDLVLRNEQFF.

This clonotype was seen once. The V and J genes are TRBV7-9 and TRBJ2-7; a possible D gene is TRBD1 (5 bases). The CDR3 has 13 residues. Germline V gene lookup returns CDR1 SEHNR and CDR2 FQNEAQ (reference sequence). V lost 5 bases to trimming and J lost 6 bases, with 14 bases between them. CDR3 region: CASSGRVSPEQYF. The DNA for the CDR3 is TGTGCCAGCAGCGGCAGGGTCTCCCCCGAGCAGTACTTC.

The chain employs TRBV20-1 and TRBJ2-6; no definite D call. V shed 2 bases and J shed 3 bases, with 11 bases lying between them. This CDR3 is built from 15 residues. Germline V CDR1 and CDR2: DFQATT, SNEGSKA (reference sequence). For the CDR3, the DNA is TGCAGTGCTAGATCCCCTTTGGGTGGGGCCAACGTCCTGACTTTC. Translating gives CSARSPLGGANVLTF.

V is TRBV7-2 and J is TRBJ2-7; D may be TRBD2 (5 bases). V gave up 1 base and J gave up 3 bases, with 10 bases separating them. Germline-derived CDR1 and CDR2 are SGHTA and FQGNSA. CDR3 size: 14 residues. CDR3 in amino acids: CASSLGVSVYEQYF. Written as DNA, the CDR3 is TGTGCCAGCAGCTTAGGGGTTAGCGTCTACGAGCAGTACTTC.